This TCR beta chain comes out of a study of blood T cell repertoires in COVID-19. On the study more broadly: Samples representing acute and convalescent COVID-19 were sourced from the United States, Italy and Spain.

While infection was still active, Seattle patients were enrolled and then followed longitudinally. Original analysis: Estimates of nucleated cell counts were drawn from the amplification of reference gene primers. Libraries were prepared by immunoSEQ multiplex PCR; TCRdb keeps only in-frame clonotypes and omits some of them. From that table come the V and J calls and clone size; the DNA was used to work out D and trimming. The sample yields 200,000 to 250,000 clones, 86% seen once. This TCR was sampled from a woman in her forties or fifties with COVID-19, enrolled during active disease. Input material: peripheral blood.

CDR3 amino acids: CASGYRQGDYEQYF. The CDR3 DNA is TGTGCTAGTGGTTACCGACAGGGAGACTACGAGCAGTACTTC. This sequence joins TRBV12-5 and TRBJ2-7, with 7 bases that match TRBD1. J lost 3 bases, V lost 4 bases, and 6 bases had no gene match. This CDR3 spans 14 amino acids. Germline V gene sequence: CDR1 LGHNT, CDR2 FRNRAP.